The T cell receptor (beta chain) under discussion was sequenced for a study of human T cells and chemical hapten exposure. The study, taken as a whole, reports: With alopecia, donors may have immune responses unlike healthy people's.

Time point noted: pre-sensitization, week 0. The treatment: therapeutic diphenylcyclopropenone sensitization with weekly scalp DPC. CDR1 and CDR2 (germline): SQVTM, ANQGSEA. The CDR3 has 13 residues. The V segment lost 2 bases and the J segment 2 bases; nucleotides outside the gene matches: 2. This clonotype has just a few counts. The antigen is unknown. TCRdb independently ran MiXCR on the RACE reads; one entry per CDR3 protein. This sample has some 360,000 distinct CDR3 sequences, with 5% to 6.5% found just once. This TCR was recovered from a woman in her fifties or sixties with alopecia areata. Some clones in this sample may be carry-over from other donors' samples. The chain links TRBV29-1 to TRBJ2-5, with TRBD2 identical over 7 bases. Material: whole blood, obtained in connection with sensitization to the hapten diphenylcyclopropenone (DPC). CDR3 bases: TGCAGCGTTGAAAGGACTAGACAAGAGACCCAGTACTTC. Its protein product is CSVERTRQETQYF.